This T cell receptor beta chain was found in a study of glioma-infiltrating T cells. V gave up 2 bases and J gave up 3 bases, with 11 bases separating them. Germline V gives CDR1 SGHNT, CDR2 YYREEE (reference sequence). This CDR3 is 14 amino acids long. TCR alpha and beta CDR3 regions were amplified from RNA using iRepertoire nested multiplex PCR. TCRdb recomputed calls from the multiplex PCR reads with MiXCR, one row per CDR3 protein. Of fewer than 500,000 distinct CDR3 sequences listed, about 40% were seen once; the top ten hold around 11%. This chain links TRBV5-4 with TRBJ1-2; D remains unclear. Specimen: glioma tissue, nonneoplastic brain tissue, or PBMCs (not recorded which). The receptor was derived from a human donor with low-grade glioma or glioblastoma, undergoing nonglioma brain surgery, or in good health (not recorded which). CDR3 sequence: CASSFRIQDYGYTF. The CDR3 bases are TGTGCCAGCAGCTTCAGGATCCAAGACTATGGCTACACCTTC.